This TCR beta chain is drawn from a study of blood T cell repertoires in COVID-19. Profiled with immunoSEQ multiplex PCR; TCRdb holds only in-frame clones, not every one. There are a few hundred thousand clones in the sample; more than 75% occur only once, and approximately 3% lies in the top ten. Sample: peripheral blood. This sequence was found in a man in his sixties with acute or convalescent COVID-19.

CDR3 DNA: TGTGCCAGCAGCGGCAGGGGGACCTACGAGCAGTACTTC. Translating it yields CASSGRGTYEQYF. The chain recombines TRBV9 with TRBJ2-7; 7 nucleotides align to TRBD1. Per the germline V gene, CDR1 is SGDLS and CDR2 is YYNGEE. Unmatched junction bases numbered 2, after V lost 3 bases and J lost 2 bases. This CDR3 comprises 13 residues.